These 10 T cell receptor beta chains came from one sample sequenced in a study of molecular identifiers for immune sequencing clone quantification (dated by TCRdb to the late 2010s). Libraries were built with PCR. The sequencing machine was an Illumina HiSeq 4000. TCRdb reran the public reads through fastp at Q25 and MiXCR, keeping productive beta chains. Each CDR3 protein appears once, grouped with its most common genes and DNA. The sample table contains 550,000 to 750,000 distinct CDR3 sequences; only one count was recorded for about 20% of them. The biggest ten clones account for roughly 0.9% of the sample. Source material: naive CD8+ T cells from blood, with Jurkat cell RNA spiked in. The cell subset or site label corresponds to: FACS-sorted CD8+CD4-CCR7+CD45RA+ naive T cells. The source is a human donor in good health. Some libraries in this study had Jurkat cell RNA spiked in.

This clonotype was counted a few times. Mismatch with germline at one junction end may stem from a read error. The chain is built from TRBV19 and TRBJ1-1; no definite D call. CDR3 length equals 13 residues. CDR1 and CDR2 from the germline V gene are LNHDA and SQIVND (reference sequence). The CDR3 loop reads CASSFGGGTGAFF. The CDR3 nucleotides are TGTGCCAGTAGTTTCGGAGGAGGCACTGGAGCTTTCTTT.

With respect to this clonotype: With a much larger clone just one base away, this may be a read error. This chain joins TRBV28 and TRBJ2-3, with D perhaps being TRBD1 or TRBD2 (7 bases each). Germline loops: CDR1 MDHEN, CDR2 SYDVKM. V was shortened by 3 bases and J by 4 bases, with 26 bases between the two germline ends. The CDR3 consists of 19 residues. The CDR3 loop is CASSLLGLGGGEGADTQYF. The CDR3 DNA follows: TGTGCCAGCAGTTTGCTCGGACTAGGAGGGGGCGAGGGTGCAGATACGCAGTATTTT.

Remarks on this clonotype: A much larger clone sits a single nucleotide away, making a read error possible. The chain combines TRBV5-6 with TRBJ2-3, with 10 bases lining up with TRBD2. The CDR3 is made up of 15 amino acids. Germline CDR1 is SGHDT and CDR2 is YYEEEE. CDR3 sequence: CASSLDLERGGMQYF. The CDR3 region has the DNA TGTGCCAGCAGTTTGGATCTTGAGCGGGGGGGCATGCAGTATTTT.

This clonotype came up many times. The chain couples TRBV4-3 to TRBJ1-3; D remains ambiguous. Germline V gene data show CDR1 as LGHNA and CDR2 as YSLEER. There are 15 residues in the CDR3. The V and J ends lost 0 bases and 8 bases respectively, with 14 bases between them. This CDR3 reads CASSQERPVADTIYF. In DNA, the CDR3 is TGCGCCAGCAGCCAAGAACGCCCAGTTGCAGACACCATATATTTT.

This clonotype came up a few times. At one end, the junction sequence differs from germline, possibly due to a read error. The chain combines TRBV12-3 or TRBV12-4 with TRBJ2-2; unclear D gene. This CDR3 contains 13 residues. The DNA of the CDR3 is TGTGCCAGCTGTTACGTGAACGCCGGGGAGCTGTTTTTT. Translation: CASCYVNAGELFF.

This chain uses TRBV6-5 with TRBJ1-5; tentative D call: TRBD1 (6 bases). V lost 6 bases to trimming and J lost 6 bases, with 18 bases between them. The CDR3 has 15 residues. The germline V gene encodes CDR1 MNHEY and CDR2 SVGAGI. This CDR3 reads CASSLGGGAGQPQHF. CDR3 in DNA: TGTGCCAGCAGCCTGGGGGGGGGGGCAGGTCAGCCCCAGCATTTT.

Many counts were recorded for this clonotype. CDR3 DNA sequence: TGTGCCAGCACCCAGCATCTAGCGGCGAACACCGGGGAGCTGTTTTTT. Protein sequence: CASTQHLAANTGELFF. V and J are TRBV6-6 and TRBJ2-2, with 7 bases identical to TRBD2. Trimming at V came to 7 bases and at J to 0 bases, leaving 8 bases not matched to a gene. CDR3 length: 16 amino acids. CDR1 is MNHNY, CDR2 SVGAGI, per germline (reference sequence).

In this sample, this clonotype turned up many times. The V gene is TRBV9, the J gene TRBJ2-7; either TRBD1 or TRBD2 may supply D (5 bases each). V gave up 0 bases and J gave up 4 bases, with 8 bases separating them. The CDR3 length is 13 residues. Per germline, CDR1 SGDLS and CDR2 YYNGEE. CDR3 DNA sequence: TGTGCCAGCAGCGTAGTCGAGGGGTACGAGCAGTACTTC. Amino acids: CASSVVEGYEQYF.

At least ten counts were recorded for this clonotype. CDR3 sequence: CASSQGTSGRDYGYTF. The CDR3 DNA is TGCGCCAGCAGCCAAGGAACTTCAGGGAGAGACTATGGCTACACCTTC. The rearrangement uses TRBV4-1 and TRBJ1-2, with a possible D match to TRBD1 (5 bases). The CDR3 consists of 16 residues. Deletions cut 1 base from V and 3 bases from J, with 15 bases between. The V gene's germline CDR1 is MGHRA and CDR2 YSYEKL.

The gene calls are TRBV19 and TRBJ1-1; maybe TRBD1 (6 bases). This CDR3 contains 16 residues. Trimming left V 6 bases short and J 2 bases short, with 19 bases between. In germline, CDR1 is LNHDA, CDR2 SQIVND (reference sequence). The chain's CDR3 is CASRKDPAGVNTEAFF. The CDR3 DNA follows: TGTGCCAGTAGGAAAGATCCCGCAGGGGTTAACACTGAAGCTTTCTTT.